This TCR beta chain is from a study of T cell responses to AZD1222 COVID-19 vaccine. Study-wide findings and caveats: No day 14 peak samples; only post-peak repertoires were characterized. Regions 160-218 and 743-854 held dominance among vaccine-associated CD4 TCRs, which spanned spike. Clonal diversity may have been underestimated, and the donors were mostly white British, with more females than males.

Details on this clone: Its antigen is as yet unknown.

The V end lost 6 bases, the J end lost 1 base, and 15 bases lay between the germline ends. The germline gives CDR1 MNHEY, CDR2 SMNVEV (reference sequence). This CDR3 is 15 amino acids long. Sequenced by immunoSEQ multiplex PCR; TCRdb stores in-frame clones only, minus some. The data show about 150,000 clones, 85% to 90% seen once. The source is an adult in good health. The material sequenced was peripheral blood, taken on day 0 of MenACWY control vaccination. The rearrangement links TRBV27 to TRBJ1-2; D perhaps matches TRBD1 (5 bases). DNA for the CDR3: TGTGCCAGCAGGCGATGGGGGAGTAATAACTATGGCTACACCTTC. It codes for CASRRWGSNNYGYTF.